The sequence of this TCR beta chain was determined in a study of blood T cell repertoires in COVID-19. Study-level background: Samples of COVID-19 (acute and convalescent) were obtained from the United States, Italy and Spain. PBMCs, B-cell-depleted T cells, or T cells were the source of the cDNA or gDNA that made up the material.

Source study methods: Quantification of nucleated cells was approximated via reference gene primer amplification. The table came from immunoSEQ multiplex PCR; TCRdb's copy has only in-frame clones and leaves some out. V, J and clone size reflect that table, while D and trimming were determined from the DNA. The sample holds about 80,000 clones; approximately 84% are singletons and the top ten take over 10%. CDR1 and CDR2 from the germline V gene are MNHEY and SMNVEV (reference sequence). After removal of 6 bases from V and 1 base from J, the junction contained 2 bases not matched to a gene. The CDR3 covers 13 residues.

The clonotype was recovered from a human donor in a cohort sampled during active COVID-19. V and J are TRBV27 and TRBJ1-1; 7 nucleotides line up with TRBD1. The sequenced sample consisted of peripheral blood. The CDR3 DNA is TGTGCCAGCAGACGGACAGGGAACACTGAAGCTTTCTTT. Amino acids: CASRRTGNTEAFF.